This TCR beta chain was documented in a study of T cells in Graves' hyperthyroidism and ophthalmopathy. About the study: Specimen type is peripheral blood, collected at initial diagnosis prior to any treatment.

The CDR3 loop spans 14 amino acids. Deletions cut 10 bases from V and 4 bases from J, with 19 bases between. Per the germline V gene, CDR1 is ENHRY and CDR2 is SYGVKD. About this clonotype: A read error is possible here, since a much larger clone lies one base away.

Clinical symptoms, serum thyroxine and TRAb, thyroid ultrasound and orbital computed tomography together formed the diagnostic basis. Amplified TCR beta CDR3 regions derived from RNA transcripts. In the first-round RT-PCR of the TCR CDR3, the HTBI primer set was used. MiXCR, applied by TCRdb to the multiplex PCR reads, yields one record per CDR3 protein. The table includes under 350,000 distinct CDR3 sequences, roughly an eighth detected once. The TCR comes from a woman aged 40 to 50 with Graves' ophthalmopathy. Specimen: blood. The J gene is TRBJ1-2, the V gene TRBV10-3, with D hard to call. The CDR3 region is CATTSPGGSYGYTF. The CDR3 nucleotides are TGTGCCACAACATCCCCGGGAGGTAGCTATGGCTACACCTTC.